This T cell receptor (beta chain) appears in the sequencing data of a study of shared clonotypes between healthy human individuals. Assay execution took place at the deep level. Here immunoSEQ multiplex PCR was the method, and the copy in TCRdb shows in-frame clones only, minus some. This repertoire shows 2 million to 2.5 million clones, about 90% found once; its top ten account for 0.3% to 0.4%. The CDR3 has 14 amino acids. The V gene's germline CDR1 is GTSNPN and CDR2 SVGIG (reference sequence). Trimming removed 4 bases at V and 5 bases at J, with 14 bases between. The receptor's source is a man between 18 and 29 years old in good health. Some clones in this sample may be carry-over from other donors' samples. The V and J genes are TRBV30 and TRBJ2-2, with D tentatively TRBD2 (6 bases). The sequencing sample was made of naive CD4+ T cells from PBMCs. Indicated subset: CD45RA+ positively selected. The CDR3 loop reads CAWKTGVYTGELFF. The CDR3 nucleotides are TGTGCCTGGAAGACGGGAGTGTATACCGGGGAGCTGTTTTTT.